This T cell receptor beta chain is from a study of T cell responses to AZD1222 COVID-19 vaccine. Study-level results: Females outnumbered males among donors, who were mostly white British; clonal diversity was possibly underestimated.

As for this clone: Antigen: not known.

The V gene lost 2 bases and the J gene lost 3 bases, with 10 bases spanning the gap. In germline, CDR1 is KGHDR, CDR2 SFDVKD. The CDR3 loop spans 14 amino acids. The protocol was immunoSEQ multiplex PCR, while the TCRdb copy is restricted to in-frame clones and leaves out a portion. The sample lists around 140,000 clones, almost 95% seen once, with 3% to 4% in the top ten. The receptor comes from an adult who received the AZD1222 COVID-19 vaccine. The chain links TRBV24-1 to TRBJ2-7, with a tentative D call TRBD2 (6 bases). Sample: peripheral blood, taken 28 days after the second AZD1222 dose. The CDR3 DNA is TGTGCCACCAGTGATTCCTCCGGGGGCTACGAGCAGTACTTC. It specifies CATSDSSGGYEQYF.